The 15 T cell receptor beta chains reported below all come from one sample, sequenced in a study of T cells in Graves' hyperthyroidism and ophthalmopathy (dated 2019 in TCRdb). The library was produced with multiplex PCR. These reads were obtained on an Illumina HiSeq 2000. Amplification of TCR beta CDR3 regions was carried out from RNA transcripts. The first round of RT-PCR for the TCR CDR3 was performed with the HTBI primer set and the Qiagen OneStep RT-PCR kit. TCRdb itself trimmed the public reads at Q25 with fastp, ran MiXCR and retained productive beta chains. Every CDR3 protein is listed once, alongside the most common genes and DNA of its rows. This sample is represented by 600,000 to 750,000 distinct CDR3 sequences; roughly 17% of them were singletons. The ten biggest clones cover roughly a sixth of the sample. Material for sequencing was blood. The receptors come from a middle-aged man with Graves' hyperthyroidism.

This clonotype was picked up many times. J is TRBJ2-1 and V is TRBV19; D unclear. CDR1 and CDR2 from the germline V gene are LNHDA and SQIVND (reference sequence). V lost 3 bases and J 7 bases, leaving 13 bases between the germline ends. CDR3 length: 14 residues. The CDR3 spells CASSMLSLVNEQFF. In DNA form, the CDR3 reads TGTGCCAGTAGTATGCTCTCACTCGTAAATGAGCAGTTCTTC.

This clonotype appeared a few times. The V call is TRBV7-9, the J call TRBJ2-7; tentatively, D is TRBD1 or TRBD2 (5 bases each). The CDR3 totals 13 residues. Germline CDR1 reads SEHNR; CDR2 reads FQNEAQ (reference sequence). Trimming stripped 10 bases from V and 4 bases from J, with 17 bases between. CDR3 in amino acids: CATVPQGRYEQYF. In nucleotides, the CDR3 is TGTGCCACCGTGCCCCAGGGACGATACGAGCAGTACTTC.

This clonotype was counted at least ten times. V and J are TRBV28 and TRBJ2-5, with TRBD1 matching 8 bases. There are 15 residues in the CDR3. The V gene end was trimmed by 8 bases and the J gene end by 3 bases; junction bases not matched to a gene: 11. Per germline, CDR1 MDHEN and CDR2 SYDVKM. CDR3 DNA sequence: TGTGCCAGCTCCAGAGTGACAGGGGCTAAAGAGACCCAGTACTTC. This translates into CASSRVTGAKETQYF.

This clonotype showed up just a few times. V gene TRBV7-3 combines with J gene TRBJ2-3; D is perhaps TRBD1 (5 bases). Deletions cut 2 bases from V and 1 base from J, with 7 bases between. CDR1 is SGHTA and CDR2 is FQGTGA in the germline V gene. The CDR3 is made up of 14 amino acids. The CDR3 DNA reads TGTGCCAGCAGCTTATGGGGCCGCACAGATACGCAGTATTTT. Translation gives CASSLWGRTDTQYF.

The chain joins TRBV10-3 to TRBJ2-7; 7 nucleotides align to TRBD1. Trimming took 0 bases from V and 4 from J; bases not matched to a gene: 0. Germline CDR1 and CDR2: ENHRY and SYGVKD. The CDR3 has 13 amino acids. For the CDR3, the DNA is TGTGCCATCAGTGAGTCGGGACAGTACGAGCAGTACTTC. It yields the protein CAISESGQYEQYF.

This clonotype was detected only a few times. CDR3 amino acids: CSARDKVLAGGPDEQFF. CDR3 in DNA: TGCAGTGCTAGAGATAAGGTGCTAGCGGGAGGGCCAGATGAGCAGTTCTTC. The gene calls are TRBV20-1 and TRBJ2-1; 12 positions match TRBD2. The CDR3 covers 17 residues. The germline gives CDR1 DFQATT, CDR2 SNEGSKA (reference sequence). The ends lost 0 bases at V and 8 bases at J; junction bases unmatched: 11.

This clonotype was recorded a few times. The J gene is TRBJ2-4, the V gene TRBV5-6; 7 positions agree with TRBD1. Germline V gene lookup returns CDR1 SGHDT and CDR2 YYEEEE. The V and J ends lost 2 bases and 2 bases, in that order; junction bases with no gene match: 4. This CDR3 region has 15 residues. CDR3 in amino acids: CASSLGDRPKNIQYF. As DNA, the CDR3 is TGTGCCAGCAGCTTAGGGGACAGACCCAAAAACATTCAGTACTTC.

This clonotype was observed a few times. A much larger clone lies one base from this, so it may be a read error. This sequence joins TRBV2 and TRBJ2-1; the D gene is possibly TRBD2 (6 bases). The CDR3 runs 12 residues. The V gene's germline CDR1 is SNHLY and CDR2 FYNNEI. The CDR3 sequence: CTSSWGVNEQFF. The CDR3 DNA is TGTACCAGCAGTTGGGGGGTCAATGAGCAGTTCTTC.

This clonotype turned up a few times. The genes are TRBV6-2 or TRBV6-3 and TRBJ1-5; 9 bases are a match to TRBD1. This CDR3 region has 16 residues. Germline CDR1 is MNHEY and CDR2 is SVGEGT. V was pared by 6 bases and J by 6 bases, with 12 bases of the junction left unmatched. The CDR3 is CASRKTGTGIIQPQHF. DNA of the CDR3: TGTGCCAGCAGAAAAACCGGGACAGGGATTATTCAGCCCCAGCATTTT.

This clonotype was found many times. This chain links TRBV11-2 with TRBJ2-3; 10 nucleotides align to TRBD1. Trimming cost V 3 bases and J 1 base; bases outside gene matches: 19. Germline CDR1 reads SGHAT; CDR2 reads FQNNGV. This CDR3 has 21 amino acids. The CDR3 protein is CASSFPSGTGALHGRTDTQYF. The CDR3, as DNA: TGTGCCAGCAGCTTCCCCTCCGGGACAGGGGCCCTCCACGGCCGCACAGATACGCAGTATTTT.

This clonotype occurred a few times. The genes are TRBV6-5 and TRBJ2-3; TRBD2 matches 11 bases. Germline V lookup: CDR1 MNHEY, CDR2 SVGAGI. The CDR3 is 19 amino acids. V was pared by 0 bases and J by 1 base, with 9 bases of the junction left unmatched. The CDR3 coding sequence is TGTGCCAGCAGTTACTCAGGCCTAGCGGGAGGAGTGGGCACAGATACGCAGTATTTT. The encoded protein is CASSYSGLAGGVGTDTQYF.

This clonotype was counted many times. This rearrangement joins TRBV27 to TRBJ1-2; tentative D call: TRBD1 (5 bases). The germline V and J ends were trimmed by 4 bases and 4 bases, with 10 bases remaining between them. Germline V gene sequence: CDR1 MNHEY, CDR2 SMNVEV (reference sequence). The CDR3 consists of 13 residues. The CDR3 loop reads CASSSGRIYGYTF. In DNA form, the CDR3 reads TGTGCCAGCAGTTCGGGACGTATCTATGGCTACACCTTC.

V gene TRBV5-4 combines with J gene TRBJ2-3; the match to TRBD2 covers 9 bases. V shed 6 bases and J 2 bases; nucleotides not matched to a gene: 7. CDR1 and CDR2 from the germline V gene are SGHNT and YYREEE (reference sequence). This CDR3 has 15 residues. The CDR3: CASNLGLAPTDTQYF. For the CDR3, the DNA is TGTGCCAGCAACCTAGGACTAGCGCCCACAGATACGCAGTATTTT. Looking up the rest from reference TRBV5-4 and TRBJ2-3 gives the full variable domain: ETGVTQSPTHLIKTRGQQVTLRCSSQSGHNTVSWYQQALGQGPQFIFQYYREEENGRGNFPPRFSGLQFPNYSSELNVNALELDDSALYLCASNLGLAPTDTQYFGPGTRLTVL.

The chain is built from TRBV18 and TRBJ1-2; no clear D gene. The CDR3 is 14 residues long. In germline, CDR1 is KGHSH, CDR2 LQKENI. Between the trimmed V and J ends, which lost 3 bases and 4 bases, there was a span of 12 bases. This CDR3 is CASSPYTDGYGYTF. DNA for the CDR3: TGTGCCAGCTCACCGTATACGGACGGCTATGGCTACACCTTC.

This clonotype was observed many times. This chain joins TRBV11-1 and TRBJ2-7; weak D call: TRBD2 (5 bases). The germline CDR1 and CDR2 sequences are SGHAT and FQDESV (reference sequence). The CDR3 runs 12 residues. The V and J ends lost 5 bases and 2 bases respectively, with 7 bases between them. The CDR3 DNA sequence: TGTGCCAGCAGCACTAGGCCCTACGAGCAGTACTTC. Its translation: CASSTRPYEQYF.